The 23 T cell receptor beta chains below were found in one sample sequenced in a study of T cell repertoires in cytomegalovirus infection. TCRdb re-called the reads with MiXCR, one entry per CDR3 protein. The sample holds some 590,000 distinct CDR3 sequences; 35% to 50% are singletons and the top ten take about 48%. No antigen has been identified for these receptors. Here the sequenced sample was cultured PBMCs, taken from culture after CMV antigen stimulation. The receptors were gathered from a human donor in good health (CMV status not recorded). Some clones in this sample may be carry-over from other donors' samples.

The rearrangement uses TRBV7-2 and TRBJ2-2; either TRBD1 or TRBD2 may fit D (5 bases each). CDR3 length: 16 amino acids. The ends were cut back, 2 bases at V and 4 bases at J, with 14 bases in the middle. Germline V CDR1 and CDR2: SGHTA, FQGNSA. This chain's CDR3 is CASSLHPSGATGELFF. Written as DNA, the CDR3 is TGTGCCAGCAGCTTACATCCTTCCGGGGCCACCGGGGAGCTGTTTTTT.

The V call is TRBV6-1, the J call TRBJ2-7; 7 bases line up with TRBD2. CDR3 length equals 11 residues. Germline V gene lookup returns CDR1 MNHNS and CDR2 SASEGT. Unmatched junction bases numbered 3, after V lost 7 bases and J lost 6 bases. In DNA form, the CDR3 reads TGTGCCAGCAATCGGGGGGTCGAGCAGTACTTC. Translating gives CASNRGVEQYF.

This clonotype has a count of ten or more. Relative to the germline gene, one junction end is altered; a read error may explain this. The rearrangement links TRBV7-2 to TRBJ2-1; 10 bases line up with TRBD2. The CDR3 covers 15 residues. Germline V gene data show CDR1 as SGHTA and CDR2 as FQGNSA. CDR3 coding DNA: TGTGCCAGCAGCGTAGCGGGGGGCTCCTACAATGAGCAGTTCTTC. Its protein product is CASSVAGGSYNEQFF.

This rearrangement joins TRBV11-2 to TRBJ2-7; 11 bases are shared with TRBD2. Germline CDR1 is SGHAT and CDR2 is FQNNGV. The CDR3 has 14 amino acids. J lost 3 bases, V lost 9 bases, and 7 bases had no gene match. CDR3 bases: TGTGCCAGTAGTTCGGGACTAGCGGACTACGAGCAGTACTTC. It translates to CASSSGLADYEQYF. Full variable domain (remainder filled in from reference TRBV11-2 and TRBJ2-7): EAGVAQSPRYKIIEKRQSVAFWCNPISGHATLYWYQQILGQGPKLLIQFQNNGVVDDSQLPKDRFSAERLKGVDSTLKIQPAKLEDSAVYLCASSSGLADYEQYFGPGTRLTVT.

This clonotype was detected only once. This sequence joins TRBV12-3 or TRBV12-4 and TRBJ2-7; tentatively, D is TRBD2 (5 bases). The CDR3 loop spans 15 amino acids. V was shortened by 1 base and J by 1 base, with 11 bases between the two germline ends. The CDR3 is CASSLGADPSYEQYF. DNA of the CDR3: TGTGCCAGCAGTTTAGGAGCGGATCCTTCCTACGAGCAGTACTTC.

The chain employs TRBV20-1 and TRBJ1-5; 8 nucleotides match TRBD1. The V gene's germline CDR1 is DFQATT and CDR2 SNEGSKA (reference sequence). This CDR3 comprises 14 residues. V dropped 4 bases and J dropped 3; count of bases not matched to a gene: 5. The CDR3 DNA sequence: TGCAGTGCTACGACAGGGGCGGACAATCAGCCCCAGCATTTT. This translates into CSATTGADNQPQHF.

Only a few counts were recorded for this clonotype. The chain combines TRBV25-1 with TRBJ1-4, with unresolved D. The CDR3 extends over 15 amino acids. Per the germline V gene, CDR1 is MGHDK and CDR2 is SYGVNS. V was trimmed by 3 bases and J by 0 bases, leaving 8 bases between them. CDR3 sequence reads: CASSDVGATNEKLFF. The CDR3 DNA is TGTGCCAGCAGTGACGTTGGGGCAACTAATGAAAAACTGTTTTTT. Looking up the rest from reference TRBV25-1 and TRBJ1-4 gives the full variable domain: EADIYQTPRYLVIGTGKKITLECSQTMGHDKMYWYQQDPGMELHLIHYSYGVNSTEKGDLSSESTVSRIRTEHFPLTLESARPSHTSQYLCASSDVGATNEKLFFGSGTQLSVL.

The chain is built from TRBV6-8 and TRBJ1-5, with no clear D. There are 13 residues in the CDR3. Germline V gene sequence: CDR1 MNHGY, CDR2 SAAAGT. The germline V and J ends were trimmed by 10 bases and 7 bases, with 17 bases remaining between them. In DNA form, the CDR3 reads TGTGCCACCCAAAGGTGGGTGAGACAGCCCCAGCATTTT. Amino acids: CATQRWVRQPQHF.

This chain joins TRBV19 and TRBJ1-5; 8 bases agree with TRBD1. Trimming took 5 bases from V and 5 from J; bases not matched to a gene: 5. Germline values: CDR1 LNHDA, CDR2 SQIVND (reference sequence). CDR3 size: 14 residues. In DNA, the CDR3 is TGTGCCAGTAGTCCGGACAGGGCGGATCAGCCCCAGCATTTT. This sequence encodes CASSPDRADQPQHF.

This clonotype was picked up many times. J is TRBJ2-7 and V is TRBV7-6, with 11 bases lining up with TRBD1. The CDR3 is 14 amino acids. V dropped 5 bases and J dropped 1; count of bases not matched to a gene: 1. CDR1 and CDR2 from the germline V gene are SGHVS and FNYEAQ. CDR3 DNA: TGTGCCAGCAGCAGGGACAGGGGGTCCTACGAGCAGTACTTC. As protein: CASSRDRGSYEQYF.

This clonotype was observed a few times. This chain connects TRBV7-9 to TRBJ1-4; 7 bases fit TRBD1. Germline trimming cut 4 bases from V and 1 base from J; bases unmatched to any gene: 18. CDR3 length: 20 residues. The germline V gene encodes CDR1 SEHNR and CDR2 FQNEAQ (reference sequence). CDR3 in amino acids: CASSSLPGQFDLLTNEKLFF. As DNA, the CDR3 is TGTGCCAGCAGCTCATTACCGGGACAGTTCGATTTATTAACTAATGAAAAACTGTTTTTT.

The CDR3 is CATSDQGRGQGGYTF. DNA for the CDR3: TGTGCCACCAGTGACCAAGGACGGGGTCAGGGGGGCTACACCTTC. The gene calls are TRBV24-1 and TRBJ1-2; a possible D gene is TRBD1 (6 bases). Deletions cut 4 bases from V and 8 bases from J, with 19 bases between. Germline-derived CDR1 and CDR2 are KGHDR and SFDVKD. The CDR3 is made up of 15 amino acids.

This clonotype appeared a few times. The chain couples TRBV2 to TRBJ2-7; D perhaps matches TRBD1 (5 bases). V was shortened by 6 bases and J by 6 bases, with 9 bases between the two germline ends. The CDR3 runs to 11 residues. Germline V CDR1 and CDR2: SNHLY, FYNNEI. CDR3 coding DNA: TGTGCCAGCAGCCAGGGTTTCGAGCAGTACTTC. Residues: CASSQGFEQYF.

As regards this clonotype: At one of its ends the junction is not consistent with the germline gene, which may arise from a read error. The chain is built from TRBV7-8 and TRBJ2-1; possibly TRBD1 or TRBD2 for D (7 bases each). The germline V gene encodes CDR1 SGHVS and CDR2 FQNEAQ. The CDR3 is 16 residues long. The CDR3 region is CASSRRAGGDYNEQLF. The CDR3 DNA is TGTGCCAGCAGCAGAAGAGCAGGGGGGGATTACAATGAGCAGTTGTTC.

V and J are TRBV14 and TRBJ2-1, with a tentative D call TRBD2 (5 bases). The germline V gene has CDR1 SGHDN and CDR2 FVKESK. This CDR3 has 15 amino acids. V was clipped by 1 base and J by 7 bases, with 14 bases between them. CDR3 DNA sequence: TGTGCCAGCAGCCAAGTGGGCAAATGGAGGAATGAGCAGTTCTTC. This encodes CASSQVGKWRNEQFF.

The rearrangement joins TRBV5-6 to TRBJ2-4; 9 bases fit TRBD2. The length of the CDR3 is 15 residues. CDR1 is SGHDT, CDR2 YYEEEE, per germline. V shed 5 bases and J 6 bases; nucleotides not matched to a gene: 9. The CDR3 here is CASRTAGGPGNIQYF. The DNA of the CDR3 is TGTGCCAGCAGGACCGCGGGAGGGCCTGGAAACATTCAGTACTTC.

In its sample, this clonotype was seen many times. V gene TRBV7-8 combines with J gene TRBJ1-4, with 8 bases aligning to TRBD1. The germline V gene encodes CDR1 SGHVS and CDR2 FQNEAQ. The V gene end was trimmed by 0 bases and the J gene end by 8 bases; junction bases not matched to a gene: 5. The CDR3 is 15 amino acids. The CDR3 loop reads CASSLAQGAGEKLFF. CDR3 bases: TGTGCCAGCAGCTTAGCCCAGGGGGCTGGGGAAAAACTGTTTTTT.

The chain is built from TRBV12-3 or TRBV12-4 and TRBJ2-5; 12 bases match TRBD2. This CDR3 comprises 18 residues. V shed 7 bases and J 4 bases; nucleotides not matched to a gene: 16. CDR3 coding DNA: TGTGCCAGCACCCCCTACCCGGGAGCTAGCGGGAGGGCAGAGACCCAGTACTTC. It yields the protein CASTPYPGASGRAETQYF.

The sample holds a few counts of this clonotype. This chain connects TRBV19 to TRBJ1-1; maybe TRBD1 (5 bases). Per germline, CDR1 LNHDA and CDR2 SQIVND (reference sequence). The germline V and J ends were trimmed by 7 bases and 7 bases, with 16 bases remaining between them. The CDR3 is 13 residues long. CDR3 region: CASTENDRVEAFF. The CDR3 bases are TGTGCCAGTACCGAAAATGACAGAGTTGAAGCTTTCTTT.

This clonotype showed up many times. V and J are TRBV7-2 and TRBJ2-3, with TRBD2 matching 13 bases. The junction had 16 bases not matched to a gene; V was cut back by 5 bases and J by 5 bases. Germline CDR1 reads SGHTA; CDR2 reads FQGNSA. The CDR3 has 19 amino acids. DNA for the CDR3: TGTGCCAGCAGCCCCTGGGGGGTAAGGACTAGCGGGAGTGGAGATACGCAGTATTTT. The encoded protein is CASSPWGVRTSGSGDTQYF. Based on the CDR3 plus reference TRBV7-2 and TRBJ2-3, the full variable domain is GAGVSQSPSNKVTEKGKDVELRCDPISGHTALYWYRQSLGQGLEFLIYFQGNSAPDKSGLPSDRFSAERTGGSVSTLTIQRTQQEDSAVYLCASSPWGVRTSGSGDTQYFGPGTRLTVL.

There are many counts of this clonotype. CDR3 DNA: TGTGCCAGCAGCTTAGTAAGACACCTTCGGACTGAAGCTTTCTTT. Translating gives CASSLVRHLRTEAFF. The chain employs TRBV7-2 and TRBJ1-1; D is uncertain. V lost 1 base and J lost 5, with 14 bases in between. The V gene's germline CDR1 is SGHTA and CDR2 FQGNSA. The CDR3 runs to 15 residues.

V gene TRBV29-1 combines with J gene TRBJ2-7; maybe TRBD2 (5 bases). V was clipped by 6 bases and J by 2 bases, with 17 bases between them. CDR3 length equals 14 residues. Per germline, CDR1 SQVTM and CDR2 ANQGSEA. The CDR3 bases are TGCAGCGTCCGCGAGGAGCCCGGGGCCTACGAGCAGTACTTC. It yields the protein CSVREEPGAYEQYF.

This clonotype was seen many times. The chain recombines TRBV7-9 with TRBJ1-1; no firm D call. The CDR3 runs to 13 residues. Germline lookup yields CDR1 SEHNR and CDR2 FQNEAQ (reference sequence). V gave up 2 bases and J gave up 8 bases, with 12 bases separating them. The CDR3 bases are TGTGCCAGCAGCTTACCCAGGCCATCGGAAGCTTTCTTT. Translated, it gives CASSLPRPSEAFF.